Listed here are 29 T cell receptor beta chains from one sample, sequenced in a study of shared T cell receptors in the human thymus. Here immunoSEQ multiplex PCR was the method, and the copy in TCRdb shows in-frame clones only, minus some. The sample has about 610,000 clones; roughly 90% are singletons. The same data also contributed to another study, on human thymus T cells.

The sequenced sample was thymocytes. These receptors came from a boy in the first two years of life with a congenital heart defect.

The chain joins TRBV6-6 to TRBJ2-7, with TRBD1 as a possible D gene (5 bases). The CDR3 contains 13 residues. Germline CDR1 MNHNY, CDR2 SVGAGI (reference sequence). V lost 7 bases, J lost 3 bases, and 13 bases lay in between. The CDR3 loop reads CASTKGIHYEQYF. The CDR3, as DNA: TGTGCCAGCACTAAGGGGATACACTACGAGCAGTACTTC.

The gene calls are TRBV28 and TRBJ2-1, with 7 positions matching TRBD1. V shed 6 bases and J 0 bases; nucleotides not matched to a gene: 5. Germline V gene lookup returns CDR1 MDHEN and CDR2 SYDVKM. The CDR3 sequence is 15 residues long. CDR3 sequence: CASSLDRASYNEQFF. The DNA of the CDR3 is TGTGCCAGCAGCCTCGACAGGGCCTCCTACAATGAGCAGTTCTTC.

V and J are TRBV19 and TRBJ2-1, with TRBD2 as a possible D gene (5 bases). The CDR3 is 15 residues long. V lost 9 bases to trimming and J lost 0 bases, with 15 bases between them. Germline values: CDR1 LNHDA, CDR2 SQIVND (reference sequence). CDR3 coding DNA: TGTGCCAGCGTGGCGGGCCCCAGCTCCTACAATGAGCAGTTCTTC. Its translation is CASVAGPSSYNEQFF.

This rearrangement joins TRBV29-1 to TRBJ1-1, with TRBD1 as a possible D gene (5 bases). The CDR3 is made up of 15 amino acids. Germline loops: CDR1 SQVTM, CDR2 ANQGSEA. V gave up 5 bases and J gave up 6 bases, with 22 bases separating them. The DNA for the CDR3 is TGCAGCGTTCGTCCCGAACGGGGGAAGGACCCTGAAGCTTTCTTT. This sequence encodes CSVRPERGKDPEAFF. The complete variable domain, with remaining parts taken from reference TRBV29-1 and TRBJ1-1, reads SAVISQKPSRDICQRGTSLTIQCQVDSQVTMMFWYRQQPGQSLTLIATANQGSEATYESGFVIDKFPISRPNLTFSTLTVSNMSPEDSSIYLCSVRPERGKDPEAFFGQGTRLTVV.

This chain joins TRBV19 and TRBJ2-7; TRBD1 agrees at 11 bases. Looked up from germline, CDR1 is LNHDA and CDR2 is SQIVND (reference sequence). The CDR3 length is 14 residues. Trimming at V came to 5 bases and at J to 4 bases, leaving 4 bases not matched to a gene. CDR3 loop: CASSVRDRGYEQYF. The CDR3 DNA follows: TGTGCCAGTAGTGTCCGGGACAGGGGGTACGAGCAGTACTTC. Variable domain in full (rest from reference TRBV19 and TRBJ2-7): DGGITQSPKYLFRKEGQNVTLSCEQNLNHDAMYWYRQDPGQGLRLIYYSQIVNDFQKGDIAEGYSVSREKKESFPLTVTSAQKNPTAFYLCASSVRDRGYEQYFGPGTRLTVT.

V gene TRBV7-9 combines with J gene TRBJ2-2; D is ambiguous. The CDR3 covers 12 residues. CDR1 and CDR2 from the germline V gene are SEHNR and FQNEAQ (reference sequence). Trimming took 10 bases from V and 6 from J, leaving 12 bases between them. As DNA, the CDR3 is TGTGCCATCCCCCTAGGTCCCGGGGAGCTGTTTTTT. Its protein product is CAIPLGPGELFF.

The gene calls are TRBV15 and TRBJ2-7; TRBD2 aligns across 12 bases. This CDR3 comprises 17 residues. Germline-derived CDR1 and CDR2 are LNHNV and YYDKDF (reference sequence). J gave up 6 bases and V 0 bases, and 9 bases lay outside the gene matches. The CDR3 loop is CATSRDRASGRASEQYF. Written as DNA, the CDR3 is TGTGCCACCAGCAGAGATAGAGCTAGCGGGAGGGCCAGCGAGCAGTACTTC.

V gene TRBV7-9 combines with J gene TRBJ1-5; D gene unclear. The V end was cut by 5 bases, the J end by 9 bases, with 8 bases between. Germline CDR1 and CDR2: SEHNR and FQNEAQ (reference sequence). The CDR3 is made up of 11 amino acids. CDR3 in DNA: TGTGCCAGCAGCCACGGTGGGCCCCAGCATTTT. Its translation: CASSHGGPQHF.

This chain joins TRBV11-2 and TRBJ1-5, with 10 positions matching TRBD1. V trimming: 5 bases; J trimming: 5 bases; junction bases outside the gene matches: 6. The CDR3 is 15 residues long. The germline gives CDR1 SGHAT, CDR2 FQNNGV. CDR3: CASSRGTGVHQPQHF. CDR3 DNA sequence: TGTGCCAGCAGCAGGGGGACAGGGGTCCATCAGCCCCAGCATTTT.

This chain connects TRBV7-8 to TRBJ2-3, with 8 nucleotides matching TRBD2. The V segment lost 3 bases and the J segment 6 bases; nucleotides outside the gene matches: 11. CDR1 and CDR2 from the germline V gene are SGHVS and FQNEAQ. This CDR3 contains 16 residues. CDR3 loop: CASSLLREATIDTQYF. In DNA, the CDR3 is TGTGCCAGCAGCTTGCTGCGGGAGGCCACCATCGATACGCAGTATTTT. Full variable domain (remainder filled in from reference TRBV7-8 and TRBJ2-3): GAGVSQSPRYKVAKRGQDVALRCDPISGHVSLFWYQQALGQGPEFLTYFQNEAQLDKSGLPSDRFFAERPEGSVSTLKIQRTQQEDSAVYLCASSLLREATIDTQYFGPGTRLTVL.

This clone was counted a few times. The DNA for the CDR3 is TGTGCCAGCAGCTTGGCTAGCGGGAGTGGCTTGATCTACGAGCAGTACTTC. Residues: CASSLASGSGLIYEQYF. This chain links TRBV5-4 with TRBJ2-7; the match to TRBD2 covers 10 bases. The CDR3 is 17 amino acids. Germline lookup yields CDR1 SGHNT and CDR2 YYREEE (reference sequence). J lost 3 bases, V lost 0 bases, and 9 bases had no gene match.

This chain links TRBV27 with TRBJ2-7; D possibly corresponds to TRBD2 (6 bases). Germline-derived CDR1 and CDR2 are MNHEY and SMNVEV (reference sequence). The CDR3 totals 12 residues. V gave up 5 bases and J gave up 7 bases, with 12 bases separating them. The CDR3 loop reads CASSGDSGEQYF. The CDR3, as DNA: TGTGCCAGCAGTGGGGACTCCGGGGAGCAGTACTTC.

This sequence joins TRBV30 and TRBJ2-1, with 10 bases lining up with TRBD1. CDR3 size: 14 residues. The V and J ends lost 3 bases and 5 bases, in that order; junction bases with no gene match: 4. Germline loops: CDR1 GTSNPN, CDR2 SVGIG (reference sequence). This chain's CDR3 is CAWRTGGGNNEQFF. In DNA, the CDR3 is TGTGCCTGGAGGACAGGGGGCGGAAACAATGAGCAGTTCTTC.

The chain couples TRBV18 to TRBJ2-5; TRBD1 matches at 11 bases. This CDR3 contains 17 residues. Germline CDR1 reads KGHSH; CDR2 reads LQKENI. J gave up 3 bases and V 3 bases, and 9 bases lay outside the gene matches. The CDR3: CASSPKPGQGEKETQYF. CDR3 DNA: TGTGCCAGCTCACCTAAACCGGGACAGGGGGAAAAAGAGACCCAGTACTTC.

The genes are TRBV5-5 and TRBJ2-4; 7 bases line up with TRBD1. Germline CDR1 is SGHKS and CDR2 is YYEKEE (reference sequence). There are 17 residues in the CDR3. The V gene end was trimmed by 3 bases and the J gene end by 2 bases; junction bases not matched to a gene: 11. The CDR3 sequence is CASSSKIQGKSKNIQYF. Written as DNA, the CDR3 is TGTGCCAGCAGCTCGAAAATACAGGGGAAGTCCAAAAACATTCAGTACTTC.

The chain carries TRBV28 and TRBJ2-1, with D perhaps TRBD1 (6 bases). This CDR3 region has 16 residues. V was pared by 10 bases and J by 0 bases, with 19 bases between. The germline V gene encodes CDR1 MDHEN and CDR2 SYDVKM. CDR3 amino acids: CATRQVTGYSYNEQFF. The CDR3 DNA follows: TGTGCCACCCGACAGGTAACGGGATACTCCTACAATGAGCAGTTCTTC. Supplemented by reference TRBV28 and TRBJ2-1, the full variable domain reads DVKVTQSSRYLVKRTGEKVFLECVQDMDHENMFWYRQDPGLGLRLIYFSYDVKMKEKGDIPEGYSVSREKKERFSLILESASTNQTSMYLCATRQVTGYSYNEQFFGPGTRLTVL.

V and J are TRBV5-6 and TRBJ1-6; 7 bases map to TRBD1. V lost 2 bases and J lost 5; bases outside the gene matches: 13. The CDR3 runs to 18 residues. The germline V gene encodes CDR1 SGHDT and CDR2 YYEEEE. This CDR3 is CASSFSRQGGTNNSPLHF. The CDR3 coding sequence is TGTGCCAGCAGCTTCTCGAGACAGGGAGGTACCAATAATTCACCCCTCCACTTT.

The table lists this clone with a count of one. The CDR3 bases are TGTGCCAGCAGCCCTCAAACAGGGGGGTGGACTGAAGCTTTCTTT. It translates to CASSPQTGGWTEAFF. J is TRBJ1-1 and V is TRBV27, with 8 bases matching TRBD1. Germline trimming cut 6 bases from V and 5 bases from J; bases unmatched to any gene: 11. The CDR3 runs to 15 residues. In germline, CDR1 is MNHEY, CDR2 SMNVEV (reference sequence).

This clone came up once. The V and J genes are TRBV5-4 and TRBJ2-1, with 11 bases aligning to TRBD2. The J segment lost 7 bases and the V segment lost 0 bases, leaving 9 bases of the junction unmatched. Germline CDR1 is SGHNT and CDR2 is YYREEE (reference sequence). The CDR3 totals 17 residues. CDR3 nucleotides: TGTGCCAGCAGCTTGGCCGTAGCGGGAGGGCCAAGGAATGAGCAGTTCTTC. Translation: CASSLAVAGGPRNEQFF.

V usage is TRBV4-1 and J usage is TRBJ2-5; 7 bases map to TRBD2. Germline lookup yields CDR1 MGHRA and CDR2 YSYEKL. The CDR3 loop spans 17 amino acids. The J segment lost 0 bases and the V segment lost 0 bases, leaving 7 bases of the junction unmatched. CDR3 sequence reads: CASSQDVASGDQETQYF. CDR3 nucleotides: TGCGCCAGCAGCCAAGATGTGGCTAGCGGAGACCAAGAGACCCAGTACTTC.

The chain links TRBV6-6 to TRBJ1-1; 11 nucleotides match TRBD1. Trimming cost V 5 bases and J 5 bases; bases outside gene matches: 7. CDR1 is MNHNY, CDR2 SVGAGI, per germline (reference sequence). The CDR3 length is 15 residues. The CDR3: CASSAGQGAGTEAFF. CDR3 sequence (DNA): TGTGCCAGCAGTGCCGGACAGGGGGCAGGTACTGAAGCTTTCTTT.

The rearrangement uses TRBV25-1 and TRBJ2-3, with D perhaps matching TRBD1 (6 bases). The V gene's germline CDR1 is MGHDK and CDR2 SYGVNS. The CDR3 totals 16 residues. V gave up 4 bases and J gave up 2 bases, with 16 bases separating them. CDR3: CASSGLVGADTDTQYF. DNA for the CDR3: TGTGCCAGCAGTGGGCTCGTGGGGGCCGACACAGATACGCAGTATTTT.

This CDR3 is CASSLDQGIRAYEQYF. CDR3 bases: TGTGCCAGCAGCTTAGATCAGGGGATTAGGGCCTACGAGCAGTACTTC. V and J are TRBV11-3 and TRBJ2-7; perhaps TRBD1 as D (6 bases). Germline V gene lookup returns CDR1 SGHNT and CDR2 YENEEA. The CDR3 runs to 16 residues. V was clipped by 0 bases and J by 2 bases, with 14 bases between them.

This chain connects TRBV30 to TRBJ2-2; D possibly corresponds to TRBD1 (5 bases). The CDR3 runs to 16 residues. Looked up from germline, CDR1 is GTSNPN and CDR2 is SVGIG (reference sequence). Trimming removed 4 bases from V and 1 base from J, with 16 bases in between. As DNA, the CDR3 is TGTGCCTGGACCCCAGGCGCAGGGATGAACACCGGGGAGCTGTTTTTT. Amino acid sequence: CAWTPGAGMNTGELFF.

This clone has only one observation. The genes are TRBV7-3 and TRBJ2-1; a weak D match, TRBD2 (5 bases). Trimming took off 5 bases at V and 2 bases at J, with 13 bases between the two ends. This CDR3 has 15 residues. Per the germline V gene, CDR1 is SGHTA and CDR2 is FQGTGA. CDR3 residues: CASSASFSAYNEQFF. CDR3 bases: TGTGCCAGCAGCGCCTCCTTTAGCGCCTACAATGAGCAGTTCTTC.

The chain employs TRBV4-3 and TRBJ1-2; possibly TRBD1 for D (5 bases). CDR3 length: 18 residues. Germline V gene data show CDR1 as LGHNA and CDR2 as YSLEER. Trimming removed 0 bases at V and 4 bases at J, with 21 bases between. The CDR3 loop reads CASSQDRLGGAEGYGYTF. In nucleotides, the CDR3 is TGCGCCAGCAGCCAAGACCGGCTGGGAGGGGCCGAGGGCTATGGCTACACCTTC.

V gene TRBV6-5 combines with J gene TRBJ2-1; a possible D gene is TRBD1 (5 bases). The CDR3 sequence is 14 residues long. Trimming removed 7 bases from V and 9 bases from J, with 19 bases in between. CDR1 is MNHEY and CDR2 is SVGAGI in the germline V gene. The CDR3 sequence is CASTHGAGSGEQFF. The CDR3 nucleotides read TGTGCCAGCACCCACGGAGCAGGGTCGGGTGAGCAGTTCTTC.

CDR3 sequence: CASRQGSGEQYF. CDR3 sequence (DNA): TGTGCCAGCAGGCAGGGCTCTGGCGAGCAGTACTTC. The chain combines TRBV5-6 with TRBJ2-7; D might be TRBD1 (5 bases). V lost 5 bases, J lost 6 bases, and 12 bases lay in between. The CDR3 contains 12 residues. Germline V CDR1 and CDR2: SGHDT, YYEEEE.

This chain connects TRBV29-1 to TRBJ2-3, with TRBD2 matching 8 bases. The germline V gene has CDR1 SQVTM and CDR2 ANQGSEA. CDR3 length: 15 amino acids. V was pared by 4 bases and J by 0 bases, with 6 bases of the junction left unmatched. In DNA, the CDR3 is TGCAGCGTTGCCCGGACTAGCAGAAGCACAGATACGCAGTATTTT. Encoded protein: CSVARTSRSTDTQYF.